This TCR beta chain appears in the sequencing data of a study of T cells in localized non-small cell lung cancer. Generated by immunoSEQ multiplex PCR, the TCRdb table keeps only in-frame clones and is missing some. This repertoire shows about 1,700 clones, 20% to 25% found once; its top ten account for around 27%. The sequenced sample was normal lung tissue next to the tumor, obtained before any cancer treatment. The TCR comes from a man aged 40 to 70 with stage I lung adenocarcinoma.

The CDR3 spells CASSPRGLAGGLKGTYEQYF. The CDR3 DNA reads TGCGCCAGCAGCCCCAGGGGACTAGCGGGGGGCCTTAAAGGTACCTACGAGCAGTACTTC. The gene calls are TRBV5-1 and TRBJ2-7; 15 bases map to TRBD2. The CDR3 is 20 residues long. Per germline, CDR1 SGHRS and CDR2 YFSETQ. V shed 4 bases, J shed 2 bases, and the junction held 16 bases outside the gene matches.